Listed below are T cell receptor beta chains from one sample, sequenced in a study of cytomegalovirus exposure and HLA in healthy donors. This table comes from immunoSEQ multiplex PCR, and its TCRdb copy is limited to in-frame clones, with some not included. The data show roughly 120,000 clones, with 80% seen just once and 7.5% to 9% held by the top ten. Sequencing input: PBMCs. These receptors all come from a female donor in good health and CMV-seropositive. Each CDR3 is given with its conserved first and last residue. Fields, in order: D gene, V gene, J gene, clone size, CDR3 protein, CDR3 DNA. A D gene is named only where the DNA matches it firmly. Only some rows state a clone size, as once, few, many or a class for expanded clones.

NA	TRBV27	TRBJ2-7	NA	CASSLSRFSYEQYF	TGTGCCAGCAGTTTAAGTAGATTCTCCTACGAGCAGTACTTC
NA	TRBV11-2	TRBJ1-2	NA	CASSPTSTVPNYGYTF	TGTGCCAGCAGCCCGACTTCGACAGTCCCTAACTATGGCTACACCTTC
TRBD1	TRBV5-1	TRBJ1-1	NA	CASSGRGQGNTEAFF	TGCGCCAGCAGCGGTCGGGGACAGGGGAACACTGAAGCTTTCTTT
NA	TRBV19	TRBJ1-5	NA	CASSIGRGWPQHF	TGTGCCAGTAGTATAGGGAGGGGTTGGCCCCAGCATTTT
NA	TRBV5-1	TRBJ1-1	NA	CASSPDGGSTEAFF	TGCGCCAGCAGCCCTGACGGGGGGAGCACTGAAGCTTTCTTT
TRBD1	TRBV10-3	TRBJ1-4	NA	CAISLTGGANEKLFF	TGTGCCATCAGCTTGACAGGGGGGGCTAATGAAAAACTGTTTTTT
NA	TRBV6-5	TRBJ2-2	NA	CASSYGLFANTGELFF	TGTGCCAGCAGTTACGGACTGTTCGCGAACACCGGGGAGCTGTTTTTT
NA	TRBV2	TRBJ2-1	few	CASSGLSNEQFF	TGTGCCAGCAGCGGGTTATCCAATGAGCAGTTCTTC
TRBD2	TRBV5-4	TRBJ2-5	NA	CASSFSIAGGQETQYF	TGTGCCAGCAGCTTCTCGATAGCGGGGGGGCAAGAGACCCAGTACTTC
TRBD2	TRBV7-2	TRBJ2-3	NA	CASSLTLAGGHTDTQYF	TGTGCCAGCAGCTTAACCCTAGCGGGGGGGCATACAGATACGCAGTATTTT
TRBD1	TRBV4-2	TRBJ1-6	once	CASSPRIEGGSTGPLHF	TGTGCCAGCAGCCCGAGAATAGAAGGGGGCTCGACCGGGCCCCTCCACTTT
TRBD1	TRBV7-6	TRBJ2-7	few	CASSSTGTAFYEQYF	TGTGCCAGCAGCTCGACCGGGACAGCCTTCTACGAGCAGTACTTC
NA	TRBV4-3	TRBJ1-3	NA	CASSQVSGDSGNTIYF	TGCGCCAGCAGCCAAGTTTCGGGGGACTCTGGAAACACCATATATTTT
TRBD1	TRBV6-5	TRBJ1-4	NA	CASKRGRATNEKLFF	TGTGCCAGCAAGAGGGGGCGAGCAACTAATGAAAAACTGTTTTTT
TRBD1	TRBV7-9	TRBJ1-2	NA	CASSLGPGQNYGYTF	TGTGCCAGCAGCTTAGGCCCGGGACAGAACTATGGCTACACCTTC
NA	TRBV7-9	TRBJ1-2	few	CASSFLRGAAIYGYTF	TGTGCCAGCAGCTTCCTTCGGGGTGCGGCCATCTATGGCTACACCTTC
NA	TRBV28	TRBJ2-7	once	CASSPTIDYEQYF	TGTGCCAGCAGTCCCACCATAGACTACGAGCAGTACTTC
TRBD2	TRBV19	TRBJ2-2	NA	CASSIGTRLEWELFF	TGTGCCAGTAGTATCGGGACTAGACTTGAGTGGGAGCTGTTTTTT
TRBD1	TRBV27	TRBJ2-7	NA	CASSGLTGRAYEQYF	TGTGCCAGCAGTGGACTGACAGGGCGGGCCTACGAGCAGTACTTC
TRBD2	TRBV5-1	TRBJ2-5	NA	CASSSQRGDQETQYF	TGCGCCAGCAGCTCCCAGCGGGGGGACCAAGAGACCCAGTACTTC
NA	TRBV27	TRBJ2-2	NA	CASMRGGAITGELFF	TGTGCCAGCATGAGAGGGGGGGCAATAACCGGGGAGCTGTTTTTT
TRBD1	TRBV7-8	TRBJ2-7	NA	CASSLGRGPYYEQYF	TGTGCCAGCAGCTTGGGCAGGGGGCCTTACTACGAGCAGTACTTC
NA	TRBV6-1	TRBJ1-2	few	CATPKGGTNYGYTF	TGTGCCACGCCTAAGGGAGGGACTAACTATGGCTACACCTTC
TRBD1	TRBV18	TRBJ2-5	NA	CASSLGQAPQETQYF	TGTGCCAGCTCCCTGGGACAGGCGCCTCAAGAGACCCAGTACTTC
NA	TRBV5-1	TRBJ2-1	NA	CASSFGQEQFF	TGCGCCAGCAGCTTTGGACAGGAGCAGTTCTTC
TRBD1	TRBV19	TRBJ1-5	NA	CASSFGTGNQPQHF	TGTGCCAGTAGTTTCGGGACAGGGAATCAGCCCCAGCATTTT
NA	TRBV5-7	TRBJ1-2	NA	CASSLFRGYGYTF	TGTGCCAGCAGCTTGTTCAGGGGCTATGGCTACACCTTC